The 4 T cell receptor beta chains given below trace back to one sample, sequenced in a study of cytomegalovirus exposure and HLA in healthy donors. PCR involved 60 Vbeta and 13 Jbeta primers. Method: immunoSEQ multiplex PCR; TCRdb's copy keeps in-frame clones and lacks some. This table holds approximately 70,000 clones, 74% found once. The sample taken for sequencing was PBMCs. The receptors originated from a woman aged 60-75 years in good health and CMV-seropositive.

The chain links TRBV6-1 to TRBJ1-2; no definite D call. Trimming took off 7 bases at V and 5 bases at J, with 14 bases between the two ends. The CDR3 covers 13 residues. Per germline, CDR1 MNHNS and CDR2 SASEGT. The CDR3 sequence is CASKGGLEYGYTF. The CDR3 DNA reads TGTGCCAGCAAAGGCGGGCTTGAGTATGGCTACACCTTC.

The rearrangement links TRBV5-6 to TRBJ1-5, with 7 positions matching TRBD1. Looked up from germline, CDR1 is SGHDT and CDR2 is YYEEEE. The CDR3 runs to 16 residues. V shed 4 bases and J 1 base; nucleotides not matched to a gene: 8. The CDR3 sequence is CASSTTGEWSNQPQHF. Here the CDR3 DNA reads TGTGCCAGCAGCACTACAGGGGAATGGAGCAATCAGCCCCAGCATTTT.

This chain links TRBV5-4 with TRBJ2-2; 14 bases fit TRBD2. CDR1 is SGHNT and CDR2 is YYREEE in the germline V gene (reference sequence). The CDR3 is 17 amino acids. V trimming: 4 bases; J trimming: 7 bases; junction bases outside the gene matches: 9. The CDR3 DNA reads as TGTGCCAGCAGCCCGCCGACTAGCGGGAGGGAGATCGGGGAGCTGTTTTTT. It translates to CASSPPTSGREIGELFF.

V gene TRBV7-2 combines with J gene TRBJ1-4; a possible D gene is TRBD1 (6 bases). Trimming removed 2 bases at V and 7 bases at J, with 20 bases between. Germline lookup yields CDR1 SGHTA and CDR2 FQGNSA. This CDR3 spans 17 amino acids. The CDR3: CASSLLGSSGAGEKLFF. Written as DNA, the CDR3 is TGTGCCAGCAGCTTATTGGGGTCCTCAGGGGCGGGTGAAAAACTGTTTTTT.